Reported below is one TCR beta chain. J lost 12 bases, V lost 5 bases, and 16 bases had no gene match. The CDR3 covers 15 residues. Germline V CDR1 and CDR2: LNHDA, SQIVND (reference sequence). Methods used by the authors: Amplifying reference gene primers gave estimates of nucleated cell counts. Some clones are missing from TCRdb's copy, which holds only in-frame ones; the method was immunoSEQ multiplex PCR. V and J calls and clone size come straight from that table; D and trimming were deduced from the DNA. The top ten hold less than 9% of the sample, which has around 57,000 clones, about nine tenths seen once. This entry comes from a study of blood T cell repertoires in COVID-19. Study-level information: COVID-19 samples collected from the United States, Italy and Spain covered acute and convalescent phases. Sources were T cells, B-cell-depleted T cells, or PBMCs; the material itself was cDNA or gDNA.

The sequence was obtained from a man aged 50 or older with active COVID-19. This sequence joins TRBV19 and TRBJ2-1; 7 bases are shared with TRBD1. The source material was peripheral blood. DNA of the CDR3: TGTGCCAGTAGTCGACACGGACAGGACGAGGTAGGGCAGTTCTTC. Amino acid sequence: CASSRHGQDEVGQFF.